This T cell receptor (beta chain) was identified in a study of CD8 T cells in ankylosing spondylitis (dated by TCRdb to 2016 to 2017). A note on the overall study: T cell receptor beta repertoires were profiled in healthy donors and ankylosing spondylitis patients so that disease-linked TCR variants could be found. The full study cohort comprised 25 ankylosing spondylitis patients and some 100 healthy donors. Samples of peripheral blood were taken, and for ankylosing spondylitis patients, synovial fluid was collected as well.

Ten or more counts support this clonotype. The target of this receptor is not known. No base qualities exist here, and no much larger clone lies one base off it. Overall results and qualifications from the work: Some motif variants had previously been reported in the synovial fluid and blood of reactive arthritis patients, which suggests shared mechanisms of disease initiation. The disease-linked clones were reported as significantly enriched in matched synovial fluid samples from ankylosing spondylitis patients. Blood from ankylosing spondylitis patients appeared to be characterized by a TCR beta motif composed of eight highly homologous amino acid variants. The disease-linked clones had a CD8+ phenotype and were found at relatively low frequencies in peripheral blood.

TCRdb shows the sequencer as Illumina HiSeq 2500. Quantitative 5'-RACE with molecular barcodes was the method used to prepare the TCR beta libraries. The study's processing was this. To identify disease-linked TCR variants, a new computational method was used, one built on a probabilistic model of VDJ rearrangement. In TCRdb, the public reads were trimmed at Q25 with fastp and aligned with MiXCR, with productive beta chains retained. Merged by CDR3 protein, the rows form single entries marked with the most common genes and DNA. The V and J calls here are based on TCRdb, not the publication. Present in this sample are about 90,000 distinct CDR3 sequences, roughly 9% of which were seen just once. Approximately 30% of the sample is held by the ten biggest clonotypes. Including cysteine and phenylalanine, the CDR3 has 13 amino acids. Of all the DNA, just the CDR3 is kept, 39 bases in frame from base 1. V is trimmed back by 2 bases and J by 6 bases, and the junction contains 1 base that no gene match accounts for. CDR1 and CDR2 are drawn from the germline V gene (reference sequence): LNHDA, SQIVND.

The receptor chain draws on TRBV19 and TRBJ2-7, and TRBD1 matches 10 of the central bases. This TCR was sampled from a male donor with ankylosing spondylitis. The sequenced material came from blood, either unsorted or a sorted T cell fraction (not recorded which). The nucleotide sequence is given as TGTGCCAGTAGTATAAGGACAGGGGGCGAGCAGTACTTC. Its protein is CASSIRTGGEQYF. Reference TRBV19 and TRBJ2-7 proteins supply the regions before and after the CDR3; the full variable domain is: DGGITQSPKYLFRKEGQNVTLSCEQNLNHDAMYWYRQDPGQGLRLIYYSQIVNDFQKGDIAEGYSVSREKKESFPLTVTSAQKNPTAFYLCASSIRTGGEQYFGPGTRLTVT.